A selection of T cell receptor beta chains follows, all from one sample in a study of patients and donors after allogeneic stem cell transplantation. Using its own MiXCR run on the RT-PCR reads, TCRdb lists one record per CDR3 protein. The sample records approximately 140,000 distinct CDR3 sequences, about a third being singletons. Sample: blood, either unsorted or a sorted T cell fraction (not recorded which). The receptors stem from a human donor who was either an allogeneic HSCT recipient or a stem cell or donor lymphocyte infusion donor (not recorded which). It is not recorded whose cells these are; they may come from a transplant donor. Both conserved end residues are part of each CDR3. A D gene is named only where the DNA matches it firmly. Rows give clone size only sometimes, using once, few, many, or a class for an expanded clone.

size	V	J	D	CDR3	DNA
few	TRBV24-1	TRBJ1-5	NA	CATSDSRTVSNQPQHF	TGTGCCACCAGTGATTCCCGGACAGTTAGCAATCAGCCCCAGCATTTT
many	TRBV6-5	TRBJ1-5	NA	CASSSRTAPSNQPQHF	TGTGCCAGCAGTTCCCGGACAGCTCCTAGCAATCAGCCCCAGCATTTT
NA	TRBV7-9	TRBJ2-3	NA	CASSSSEDSRTDTQYF	TGTGCCAGCAGCTCCTCCGAGGACAGCCGCACAGATACGCAGTATTTT
NA	TRBV7-2	TRBJ1-1	NA	CASSLTGNTEASF	TGTGCCAGCAGCTTAACCGGTAACACTGAAGCTTCCTTT
many	TRBV25-1	TRBJ1-1	NA	CASSEYAGVPEGAFF	TGTGCCAGCAGTGAATATGCGGGGGTCCCAGAAGGAGCTTTCTTT
NA	TRBV5-1	TRBJ1-6	TRBD1	CASSFTGQGSPLHF	TGCGCCAGCAGCTTCACGGGACAGGGTTCACCCCTCCACTTT
many	TRBV20-1	TRBJ1-5	NA	CSARVPGGGGNQPQHF	TGCAGTGCTAGAGTCCCCGGGGGAGGTGGCAATCAGCCCCAGCATTTT
few	TRBV4-2	TRBJ1-6	NA	CASSQDTYNSPLHF	TGTGCCAGCAGCCAAGACACGTATAATTCACCCCTCCACTTT
few	TRBV7-6	TRBJ1-3	NA	CASSPVTGNTIYF	TGTGCCAGCAGCCCCGTAACGGGAAACACCATATATTTT
NA	TRBV10-3	TRBJ2-2	NA	CAISGTALDTGELFF	TGTGCCATCAGTGGGACAGCCCTCGACACCGGGGAGCTGTTTTTT
NA	TRBV20-1	TRBJ1-5	NA	CSADPLLGRINQPQHF	TGCAGTGCTGATCCACTGCTTGGACGGATCAATCAGCCCCAGCATTTT
few	TRBV11-2	TRBJ1-1	NA	CASSLGLGREAFF	TGTGCCAGCAGCTTAGGTTTGGGTAGAGAAGCTTTCTTT
NA	TRBV20-1	TRBJ2-2	NA	CSARDGPDTGELFF	TGCAGTGCTAGAGATGGACCAGACACCGGGGAGCTGTTTTTT
NA	TRBV12-3/TRBV12-4	TRBJ2-3	TRBD2	CASSLAGGLTDTQYF	TGTGCCAGCAGCCTAGCGGGGGGGCTTACAGATACGCAGTATTTT
NA	TRBV24-1	TRBJ2-3	TRBD1	CATSDFLGQGLSTDTQYF	TGTGCCACCAGTGATTTCTTGGGACAGGGCTTGTCCACAGATACGCAGTATTTT
NA	TRBV4-1	TRBJ2-7	NA	CASSQFQVDEQYF	TGCGCCAGCAGCCAATTTCAGGTGGACGAGCAGTACTTC
once	TRBV29-1	TRBJ2-1	TRBD1	CSVERQGAMNEQFF	TGCAGCGTTGAAAGACAGGGGGCGATGAATGAGCAGTTCTTC
few	TRBV6-5	TRBJ1-1	NA	CASSYIGTEAFF	TGTGCCAGCAGTTACATCGGGACTGAAGCTTTCTTT
NA	TRBV28	TRBJ1-4	NA	CASSLSLATNEKLFF	TGTGCCAGCAGTTTATCGCTTGCAACTAATGAAAAACTGTTTTTT
few	TRBV20-1	TRBJ1-6	NA	CSARDPKEAFGSPLHF	TGCAGTGCTAGAGATCCAAAGGAGGCCTTTGGTTCACCCCTCCACTTT
NA	TRBV7-8	TRBJ1-6	NA	CASSLRQTVDSPLHF	TGTGCCAGCAGCTTACGCCAGACAGTTGATTCACCCCTCCACTTT
NA	TRBV4-2	TRBJ2-1	NA	CASSQDPPRFGNEQFF	TGTGCCAGCAGCCAAGATCCCCCGCGCTTCGGCAATGAGCAGTTCTTC
NA	TRBV6-6	TRBJ1-6	NA	CASSKDSPPTSHF	TGTGCCAGCAGTAAGGACAGTCCCCCGACGTCCCACTTT
NA	TRBV12-3/TRBV12-4	TRBJ1-2	NA	CASRRGREIPYGYTF	TGTGCCAGCCGTAGGGGCAGGGAAATTCCTTATGGCTACACCTTC
NA	TRBV6-5	TRBJ1-5	NA	CASSGNSNQPQHF	TGTGCCAGCAGCGGTAACAGCAATCAGCCCCAGCATTTT
NA	TRBV28	TRBJ1-1	NA	CASSLWRSNTEAFF	TGTGCCAGCAGTTTATGGCGATCGAACACTGAAGCTTTCTTT
NA	TRBV30	TRBJ2-2	NA	CAWDREGNTGELFF	TGTGCCTGGGACAGGGAGGGGAACACCGGGGAGCTGTTTTTT
NA	TRBV6-6	TRBJ1-6	TRBD1	CASSGTGTGNSPLHF	TGTGCCAGCAGTGGAACCGGGACAGGGAATTCACCCCTCCACTTT
NA	TRBV29-1	TRBJ1-1	TRBD1	CSTPDRDSLTEAFF	TGCAGCACCCCGGACAGGGACTCTCTCACTGAAGCTTTCTTT
few	TRBV20-1	TRBJ1-2	NA	CSGGDYGYTF	TGCAGTGGTGGAGACTATGGCTACACCTTC
NA	TRBV20-1	TRBJ2-6	NA	CSATVGLSGANVLTF	TGCAGTGCAACCGTCGGGCTCTCTGGGGCCAACGTCCTGACTTTC
many	TRBV6-5	TRBJ1-1	TRBD1	CASKPHRGTTEAFF	TGTGCCAGCAAACCACACAGGGGTACCACTGAAGCTTTCTTT
once	TRBV6-5	TRBJ2-5	NA	CASSYQRRETQYF	TGTGCCAGCAGTTACCAACGGAGGGAGACCCAGTACTTC
NA	TRBV12-3/TRBV12-4	TRBJ1-5	NA	CASSLSAGDQPQHF	TGTGCCAGCAGTTTATCGGCAGGCGATCAGCCCCAGCATTTT
many	TRBV24-1	TRBJ1-1	NA	CATSGRGGEAFF	TGTGCCACCAGTGGTAGGGGTGGTGAAGCTTTCTTT
once	TRBV29-1	TRBJ1-1	NA	CSVVPLNTEAFF	TGCAGCGTTGTACCCTTGAACACTGAAGCTTTCTTT
NA	TRBV12-3/TRBV12-4	TRBJ1-5	NA	CASSSLAGDGQPQHF	TGTGCCAGCAGTTCATTAGCAGGGGATGGTCAGCCCCAGCATTTT
once	TRBV10-3	TRBJ2-3	NA	CAINMGYPDTQYF	TGTGCCATCAATATGGGGTACCCAGATACGCAGTATTTT
few	TRBV9	TRBJ2-1	NA	CASSVGSYNEQFF	TGTGCCAGCAGCGTAGGAAGCTACAATGAGCAGTTCTTC
NA	TRBV7-2	TRBJ2-1	TRBD2	CASSLNAWGGSYNEQFF	TGTGCCAGCAGCTTAAATGCGTGGGGGGGGTCCTACAATGAGCAGTTCTTC
NA	TRBV24-1	TRBJ2-1	NA	CATSARTGHNEQFF	TGTGCCACCAGCGCACGGACGGGCCACAATGAGCAGTTCTTC
few	TRBV12-3/TRBV12-4	TRBJ2-3	NA	CASSAGTSTDTQYF	TGTGCCAGCAGTGCCGGGACTAGCACAGATACGCAGTATTTT
NA	TRBV6-2/TRBV6-3	TRBJ2-7	TRBD1	CASSEDRITYEQYF	TGTGCCAGCAGTGAGGACAGGATCACCTACGAGCAGTACTTC
few	TRBV27	TRBJ2-1	NA	CASSPGMSNEQFF	TGTGCCAGCAGTCCCGGGATGAGCAATGAGCAGTTCTTC
NA	TRBV20-1	TRBJ2-1	TRBD2	CSANLAGRPGQFF	TGCAGTGCTAACCTAGCGGGGAGGCCCGGGCAGTTCTTC
NA	TRBV20-1	TRBJ1-1	NA	CSANTEAFF	TGCAGTGCAAACACTGAAGCTTTCTTT